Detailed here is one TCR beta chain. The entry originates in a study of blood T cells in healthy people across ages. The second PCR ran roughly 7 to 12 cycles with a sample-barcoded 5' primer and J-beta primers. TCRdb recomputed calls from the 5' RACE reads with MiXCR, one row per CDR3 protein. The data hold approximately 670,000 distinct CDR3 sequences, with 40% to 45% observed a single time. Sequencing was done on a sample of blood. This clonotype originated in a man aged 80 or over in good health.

CDR3 region: CASHTTYNEQFF. The CDR3 nucleotides are TGTGCCAGCCACACAACCTACAATGAGCAGTTCTTC. V and J are TRBV6-2 or TRBV6-3 and TRBJ2-1; D gene ambiguous. The length of the CDR3 is 12 residues. V was pared by 8 bases and J by 2 bases, with 7 bases between. Germline assignment: CDR1 MNHEY and CDR2 SVGEGT.